Listed below are T cell receptor beta chains from one sample, sequenced in a study of blood T cell repertoires in COVID-19. The assay was immunoSEQ multiplex PCR, and TCRdb's table has in-frame clones only and misses some. The sample yields some 290,000 clones, roughly 88% seen once. The sequenced sample consisted of peripheral blood. The source is a woman in her 30s with COVID-19, enrolled during active disease. Both conserved end residues are part of each CDR3. The D gene is left open where the match is weak. Some rows have no size entry. The others give once, few or many, or a class for an expanded clone.

15	-	TRBJ2-2	TRBV11-2	-	TGTGCCAGCAGCACCGGGACTTCGTTCTCCGGGGAGCTGTTTTTT	CASSTGTSFSGELFF
15	-	TRBJ2-5	TRBV9	-	TGTGCCAGCAGCGTAGATGAAGGGAGAAAAGAGACCCAGTACTTC	CASSVDEGRKETQYF
13	-	TRBJ2-5	TRBV5-6	TRBD2	TGTGCCAGCAGCTCCGGGAGGGGGGAGACCCAGTACTTC	CASSSGRGETQYF
13	-	TRBJ1-1	TRBV7-6	TRBD1	TGTGCCAGCAGCTCGGGACAGGGCACTGAAGCTTTCTTT	CASSSGQGTEAFF
15	-	TRBJ2-7	TRBV28	-	TGTGCCAGCAGTTTACAGGGGCGTTACTCCTACGAGCAGTACTTC	CASSLQGRYSYEQYF
17	few	TRBJ2-5	TRBV18	TRBD1	TGTGCCAGCTCACAGAACGGGGGACAGGGGATCCAAGAGACCCAGTACTTC	CASSQNGGQGIQETQYF
14	-	TRBJ1-1	TRBV28	-	TGTGCCAGCAGTTTACGTCAGGGGAACACTGAAGCTTTCTTT	CASSLRQGNTEAFF
15	-	TRBJ1-1	TRBV25-1	-	TGTGCCAGCAGTGCCTCAGGGCTTGGGAACACTGAAGCTTTCTTT	CASSASGLGNTEAFF
13	-	TRBJ1-3	TRBV5-1	-	TGCGCCAGCAGCCCGGGAGATGGAAACACCATATATTTT	CASSPGDGNTIYF
14	-	TRBJ2-2	TRBV15	-	TGTGCCACCAGCAGAGATCGGGGGACCGGGGAGCTGTTTTTT	CATSRDRGTGELFF
15	-	TRBJ2-7	TRBV27	TRBD2	TGTGCCAGCACTCGACTAGCGGGAGAATCCTACGAGCAGTACTTC	CASTRLAGESYEQYF
17	-	TRBJ1-1	TRBV5-1	TRBD1	TGCGCCAGCAGCGATCCGGGACAGACTAATGTGGGCACTGAAGCTTTCTTT	CASSDPGQTNVGTEAFF
18	-	TRBJ2-2	TRBV28	TRBD2	TGTGCCAGCAGTTCCCGACTAGCGGGAGGTCTGTACACCGGGGAGCTGTTTTTT	CASSSRLAGGLYTGELFF
15	-	TRBJ1-1	TRBV28	TRBD1	TGTGCCAGTATCCCCAACAGGGGGCGGAACACTGAAGCTTTCTTT	CASIPNRGRNTEAFF
12	-	TRBJ1-2	TRBV2	-	TGTGCCAGCACCCGACAGAACTATGGCTACACCTTC	CASTRQNYGYTF
15	-	TRBJ2-6	TRBV6-4	-	TGTGCCAGCAGTGCGGACTTCTCTGGGGCCAACGTCCTGACTTTC	CASSADFSGANVLTF
15	once	TRBJ2-2	TRBV28	-	TGTGCCAGCAGTTTTACGGACAGCCACACCGGGGAGCTGTTTTTT	CASSFTDSHTGELFF
13	-	TRBJ1-2	TRBV6-5	TRBD1	TGTGCCAGCACCCGGACAGGGAGCGATGGCTACACCTTC	CASTRTGSDGYTF
15	-	TRBJ2-3	TRBV11-2	-	TGTGCCAGCAGCTTATTGCGCAGGGGTCTTGATACGCAGTATTTT	CASSLLRRGLDTQYF
14	-	TRBJ2-3	TRBV9	-	TGTGCCAGCAGCGTAGCTTGGGCCCCAGATACGCAGTATTTT	CASSVAWAPDTQYF
14	-	TRBJ2-7	TRBV30	-	TGTGCCTGGACCTACAGAAGTTTGTCCTACGAGCAGTACTTC	CAWTYRSLSYEQYF
15	-	TRBJ2-2	TRBV19	TRBD1	TGTGCCAGTAGTAGGCGGACAGGGGGGACCGGGGAGCTGTTTTTT	CASSRRTGGTGELFF
16	-	TRBJ1-1	TRBV19	-	TGTGCCAGTAGTATCAGGGAGCAGGGGATGGGGACTGAAGCTTTCTTT	CASSIREQGMGTEAFF